The T cell receptor (beta chain) described here comes from a study of blood T cell repertoires in COVID-19. The V and J ends lost 5 bases and 2 bases, in that order; junction bases with no gene match: 6. The CDR3 has 15 residues. In germline, CDR1 is SGHVS, CDR2 FQNEAQ. Clones were sequenced by immunoSEQ multiplex PCR, and TCRdb holds only the in-frame ones, with some missing. The repertoire holds 150,000 to 250,000 clones, with 70% to 85% as singletons. This clone was picked up a small number of times. The V and J genes are TRBV7-8 and TRBJ1-3; 7 nucleotides agree with TRBD1. This sequence was found in a human donor with acute or convalescent COVID-19. The donor label of this sample is uncertain. Sequenced material: peripheral blood. CDR3 residues: CASSRGGSAGNTIYF. As DNA, the CDR3 is TGTGCCAGCAGCCGAGGGGGCTCCGCTGGAAACACCATATATTTT. Looking up the rest from reference TRBV7-8 and TRBJ1-3 gives the full variable domain: GAGVSQSPRYKVAKRGQDVALRCDPISGHVSLFWYQQALGQGPEFLTYFQNEAQLDKSGLPSDRFFAERPEGSVSTLKIQRTQQEDSAVYLCASSRGGSAGNTIYFGEGSWLTVV.